The clone carrying this TCR beta chain was seen a few times. The data derive from a study of blood T cell repertoires in COVID-19. Study-level background: Material from acute and convalescent COVID-19 was sourced from the United States, Italy and Spain. T cells, B-cell-depleted T cells, or PBMCs supplied cDNA or gDNA.

Original processing notes: The assay estimated nucleated cells by amplifying reference gene primers. Method: immunoSEQ multiplex PCR; TCRdb's copy keeps in-frame clones and lacks some. That table gives V, J and clone size, and the DNA gave D and trimming. The table records 400,000 to 550,000 clones, approximately 90% of them present only once. The receptor was derived from a woman in her 30s with acute or convalescent COVID-19. The sample was peripheral blood.

CDR3 sequence: CASSLGGSDNSPLHF. The CDR3 bases are TGTGCCAGCAGCTTGGGGGGGTCGGACAATTCACCCCTCCACTTT. This chain links TRBV7-2 with TRBJ1-6; TRBD1 is a possible D gene (5 bases). The ends were cut back, 3 bases at V and 7 bases at J, with 13 bases in the middle. Germline-derived CDR1 and CDR2 are SGHTA and FQGNSA. This CDR3 has 15 residues.